Listed below are T cell receptor beta chains from one sample, sequenced in a study of T cells in Graves' hyperthyroidism and ophthalmopathy. TCRdb re-called the multiplex PCR reads through MiXCR, storing one row per CDR3 protein. The sample comprises about 290,000 distinct CDR3 sequences, roughly 15% of which are singletons, and about 33% rests with the top ten. Sequences were obtained from blood. The receptor source for this set is a woman in her forties or fifties with Graves' hyperthyroidism that later progressed to Graves' ophthalmopathy. Each CDR3 is given with its conserved first and last residue. Fields, in order: J gene, V gene, clone size, CDR3 length, D gene, CDR3 protein, CDR3 DNA. D genes are given only for firm matches. A clone size is listed for some rows: how often the clone was seen (once, few, many), or a class if it is expanded.

TRBJ1-3 | TRBV28 | many | 14 | NA | CASSTQGAGNTIYF | TGTGCCAGCAGCACACAGGGCGCTGGAAACACCATATATTTT
TRBJ2-5 | TRBV7-2 | many | 15 | NA | CASSGPRAVRETQYF | TGTGCCAGCAGCGGCCCTAGGGCGGTGCGGGAGACCCAGTACTTC
TRBJ1-4 | TRBV20-1 | once | 13 | NA | CSARDRGVEKLFF | TGCAGTGCTAGAGATCGGGGAGTTGAAAAACTGTTTTTT
TRBJ2-3 | TRBV2 | many | 14 | TRBD1 | CASRRDRETDTQYF | TGTGCCAGCAGACGGGACAGGGAGACAGATACGCAGTATTTT
TRBJ2-7 | TRBV2 | many | 16 | TRBD1 | CATTSFRDRGPFEQYF | TGTGCCACCACCTCCTTCCGGGACAGGGGCCCCTTCGAGCAGTACTTC
TRBJ2-3 | TRBV20-1 | NA | 14 | NA | CSAREGQTTDTQYF | TGCAGTGCTAGGGAGGGACAGACTACAGATACGCAGTATTTT
TRBJ1-5 | TRBV29-1 | many | 14 | NA | CSVSKGVSGQPQHF | TGCAGCGTCTCTAAAGGGGTCTCGGGTCAGCCCCAGCATTTT
TRBJ2-1 | TRBV11-2 | many | 17 | NA | CASSLVIAVATYNEQFF | TGTGCCAGCAGCTTAGTAATAGCGGTTGCTACTTACAATGAGCAGTTCTTC
TRBJ2-3 | TRBV12-3/TRBV12-4 | many | 14 | NA | CASSFAGPTDTQYF | TGTGCCAGCAGTTTCGCGGGACCCACAGATACGCAGTATTTT
TRBJ1-5 | TRBV5-1 | many | 13 | NA | CASSTEGVQPQHF | TGCGCCAGCAGTACCGAAGGGGTTCAGCCCCAGCATTTT
TRBJ1-5 | TRBV27 | NA | 16 | NA | CASIQSGTQSNQPQHF | TGTGCCAGCATCCAGTCCGGGACTCAAAGCAATCAGCCCCAGCATTTT
TRBJ1-1 | TRBV20-1 | many | 14 | NA | CSAKGAAMNTEAFF | TGCAGTGCTAAGGGAGCTGCCATGAACACTGAAGCTTTCTTT
TRBJ2-7 | TRBV10-2 | many | 11 | NA | CASSDIYEQYF | TGCGCCAGCAGCGATATCTACGAGCAGTACTTC
TRBJ2-3 | TRBV5-1 | many | 16 | TRBD1 | CASSFTGQGSTDTQYF | TGCGCCAGCAGCTTCACCGGACAGGGAAGCACAGATACGCAGTATTTT
TRBJ1-5 | TRBV2 | few | 13 | NA | CASSQAFDQPQHF | TGTGCCAGCAGTCAGGCCTTTGATCAGCCCCAGCATTTT
TRBJ1-2 | TRBV5-1 | many | 16 | NA | CASSLTGTGDPYGYTF | TGCGCCAGCAGCTTGACGGGGACGGGGGACCCCTATGGCTACACCTTC
TRBJ1-3 | TRBV29-1 | many | 12 | NA | CSVAGAGNTIYF | TGCAGCGTCGCGGGGGCTGGAAACACCATATATTTT
TRBJ2-5 | TRBV9 | few | 14 | TRBD1 | CASNQEGGPETQYF | TGTGCCAGCAACCAAGAAGGGGGCCCAGAGACCCAGTACTTC
TRBJ2-1 | TRBV25-1 | few | 14 | TRBD2 | CASSPTSGRYEQFF | TGTGCCAGCAGTCCGACGAGCGGGAGATATGAGCAGTTCTTC
TRBJ1-1 | TRBV11-2 | many | 15 | NA | CASSPRPGLNTEAFF | TGTGCCAGCAGCCCCCGGCCGGGATTGAACACTGAAGCTTTCTTT
TRBJ2-5 | TRBV3-1 | many | 14 | NA | CASSQGGTQETQYF | TGTGCCAGCAGCCAAGGGGGGACCCAAGAGACCCAGTACTTC
TRBJ2-5 | TRBV7-9 | NA | 18 | NA | CASSLVYARDTPGETQYF | TGTGCCAGCAGCTTAGTATATGCCCGGGACACCCCGGGGGAGACCCAGTACTTC
TRBJ2-2 | TRBV12-3/TRBV12-4 | many | 15 | TRBD1 | CASSSIQGAAGELFF | TGTGCCAGCAGTTCTATACAGGGGGCGGCCGGGGAGCTGTTTTTT
TRBJ1-2 | TRBV3-1 | many | 13 | TRBD1 | CASSPDRGGGYTF | TGTGCCAGCAGTCCGGACAGGGGTGGCGGCTACACCTTC
TRBJ2-2 | TRBV5-1 | many | 16 | TRBD2 | CASSYFGGASTGELFF | TGCGCCAGCAGCTACTTCGGGGGGGCGAGCACCGGGGAGCTGTTTTTT
TRBJ1-2 | TRBV9 | few | 16 | TRBD1 | CASSVAPTQGANGYTF | TGTGCCAGCAGCGTAGCCCCAACACAGGGGGCGAATGGCTACACCTTC
TRBJ2-1 | TRBV3-1 | NA | 19 | TRBD2 | CASSPTGTSGRGGYNEQFF | TGTGCCAGCAGTCCCACCGGGACTAGCGGGAGAGGTGGCTACAATGAGCAGTTCTTC
TRBJ2-5 | TRBV7-9 | NA | 14 | NA | CASSLMGGGGTQYF | TGTGCCAGCAGCTTAATGGGAGGGGGGGGGACCCAGTACTTC
TRBJ1-5 | TRBV12-3/TRBV12-4 | many | 16 | NA | CASSPAGVYSNQPQHF | TGTGCCAGCAGTCCCGCCGGGGTTTATAGCAATCAGCCCCAGCATTTT
TRBJ1-2 | TRBV28 | many | 17 | TRBD1 | CASSPMDRAEFNYGYTF | TGTGCCAGCAGTCCCATGGACAGGGCGGAATTTAACTATGGCTACACCTTC
TRBJ2-1 | TRBV7-3 | NA | 16 | NA | CASSFSGSSGYNEQFF | TGTGCCAGCAGCTTCTCGGGGTCCTCCGGCTACAATGAGCAGTTCTTC
TRBJ2-5 | TRBV6-2/TRBV6-3 | NA | 16 | NA | CASSYSTNDNTITQYF | TGTGCCAGCAGTTACTCGACAAATGACAACACTATAACCCAGTACTTC
TRBJ2-3 | TRBV30 | many | 14 | NA | CAWKGLDSTDTQYF | TGTGCCTGGAAGGGCCTAGATAGCACAGATACGCAGTATTTT
TRBJ1-1 | TRBV10-3 | NA | 13 | NA | CAISYVGRTEAFF | TGTGCCATCAGTTACGTAGGGAGGACTGAAGCTTTCTTT
TRBJ2-3 | TRBV5-1 | NA | 14 | TRBD2 | CASNSAGEGDTQYF | TGCGCCAGCAATTCTGCGGGAGAAGGAGATACGCAGTATTTT
TRBJ1-6 | TRBV7-9 | few | 15 | NA | CASSLGGGGYSPLHF | TGTGCCAGCAGCTTGGGGGGAGGGGGATATTCACCCCTCCACTTT